The clone carrying this T cell receptor beta chain appeared a single time. No antigen is known for it. This sample stems from a study of regulatory T cells in long-lasting Graves disease. Whole-study findings and limits: Patients whose Graves' disease persisted exhibited lower TCR diversity than those newly diagnosed. Persistent disease favored TRBV28, TRBJ1-2 and TRBJ2-5.

TCR beta libraries were built with iRepertoire HTBI primers and Arm-PCR of CDR3 regions. TCRdb used MiXCR to reprocess the multiplex PCR reads, holding one entry per CDR3 protein. The sample records roughly 490,000 distinct CDR3 sequences, around a fifth being singletons. In germline, CDR1 is SEHNR, CDR2 FQNEAQ (reference sequence). The V gene lost 2 bases and the J gene lost 4 bases, with 5 bases spanning the gap. The CDR3 has 12 residues. This sample's time point: persistent/refractory GD, antithyroid drugs over 5 years with positive TRAb. PBMCs were the source of the RNA used for TCR sequencing. The chain links TRBV7-9 to TRBJ1-1; D unclear. The sequence derives from a female donor with Graves disease. The sample was peripheral blood mononuclear cells (PBMCs), taken when the disease was refractory, from a patient treated with antithyroid drugs. The CDR3 loop is CASSLTPTEAFF. The DNA for the CDR3 is TGTGCCAGCAGCTTAACCCCCACTGAAGCTTTCTTT.